This note documents a single TCR beta chain sequence. Its specificity is not known. This entry comes from a study of T cells in localized non-small cell lung cancer. Assay: immunoSEQ multiplex PCR; the TCRdb copy retains only in-frame clones and omits some. The table records roughly 76,000 clones, around 80% of them present only once. Overall study findings and caveats: Exceeding tumor, uninvolved adjacent lung had the highest T cell clonality. The study detected a median about 50 of the top 100 tumor clones in adjacent lung. Longer overall survival was linked to higher blood T cell density.

This CDR3 is built from 15 residues. The ends were cut back, 0 bases at V and 2 bases at J, with 8 bases in the middle. CDR1 and CDR2 (germline): MNHNY, SVGAGI (reference sequence). This rearrangement joins TRBV6-6 to TRBJ2-4, with no clear D. The sequence was obtained from a man between 40 and 70 years old with stage II squamous cell lung carcinoma. The sample was PBMCs, taken before any cancer treatment. The CDR3 is CASSYSAGSKNIQYF. CDR3 DNA: TGTGCCAGCAGTTACTCCGCAGGTTCCAAAAACATTCAGTACTTC.